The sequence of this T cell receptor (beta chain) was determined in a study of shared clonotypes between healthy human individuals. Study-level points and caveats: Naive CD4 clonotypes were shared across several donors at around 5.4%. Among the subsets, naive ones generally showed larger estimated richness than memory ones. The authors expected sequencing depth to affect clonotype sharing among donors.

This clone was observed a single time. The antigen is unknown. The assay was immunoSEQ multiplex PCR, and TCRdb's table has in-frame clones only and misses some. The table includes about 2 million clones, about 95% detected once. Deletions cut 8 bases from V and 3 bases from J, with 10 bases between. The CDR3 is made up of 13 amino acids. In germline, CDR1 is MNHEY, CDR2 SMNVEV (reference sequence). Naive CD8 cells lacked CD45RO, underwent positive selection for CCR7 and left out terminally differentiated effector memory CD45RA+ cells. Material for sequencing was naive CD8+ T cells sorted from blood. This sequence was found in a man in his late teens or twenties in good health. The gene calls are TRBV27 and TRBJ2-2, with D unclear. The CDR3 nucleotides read TGTGCCAGCGGATCGGTAGACACCGGGGAGCTGTTTTTT. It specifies CASGSVDTGELFF.